This T cell receptor beta chain was sequenced during a study of CD8+CD57+ T cells in acquired aplastic anemia. Study context: The study obtained an average of around 2.9 ug of DNA from sorted CD4+ and CD8+ cells.

CDR3 and TCR beta VDJ profiling relied on a genomic DNA template. TCRdb used MiXCR to reprocess the reads, holding one entry per CDR3 protein. This sample has 150,000 or so distinct CDR3 sequences; about 50% occur once, and the top ten carry over 25%. Flow cytometry had shown expanded CD8+CD57+ cells in the patients chosen for sequencing. Looked up from germline, CDR1 is LGHNA and CDR2 is YSLEER. This CDR3 contains 16 residues. Trimming took off 4 bases at V and 0 bases at J, with 14 bases between the two ends. Overall study findings and caveats: Patients were compared with controls for CD8+ Simpson's diversity, and no significant difference emerged. Patients had fewer than 35 CD8+ CDR3 sequences in common with controls (the shared set).

As concerns this clonotype: Its antigen is unknown.

The chain carries TRBV4-3 and TRBJ2-3, with a weak D call TRBD2 (5 bases). The receptor's source is a human donor with aplastic anemia. Specimen: sorted CD4+, CD8+, or CD8+CD57+ T cells (not recorded which) from PBMCs. CDR3 in amino acids: CASSPLGSSSTDTQYF. The DNA of the CDR3 is TGCGCCAGCAGCCCGCTGGGGAGCTCTAGCACAGATACGCAGTATTTT.